The rows below give T cell receptor beta chains drawn from one sample of a study of T cells in Graves' hyperthyroidism and ophthalmopathy. TCRdb fed the multiplex PCR reads into MiXCR, producing one record per CDR3 protein. The sample holds roughly 570,000 distinct CDR3 sequences, roughly 46% seen once. Input material: peripheral blood or thyroid tissue (not recorded which). The receptors here all came from an adult woman with Graves' disease, either hyperthyroidism or ophthalmopathy (not recorded which). CDR3s include the opening cysteine and the closing phenylalanine or tryptophan. The D gene is left open where the match is weak. Size is stated for part of the rows, as once, few or many counts, or as a class when the clone is expanded.

TRBV7-9,.,.,TRBJ2-7,CASSRTGTMSYEQYF,TGTGCCAGCAGCAGGACAGGGACTATGAGTTACGAGCAGTACTTC
TRBV20-1,.,.,TRBJ2-7,CSASLDPGLNYEQYF,TGCAGTGCTAGCTTAGATCCGGGACTGAACTACGAGCAGTACTTC
TRBV29-1,TRBD1,many,TRBJ2-2,CSVSGQGANTGELFF,TGCAGCGTTTCGGGACAGGGGGCCAACACCGGGGAGCTGTTTTTT
TRBV7-9,.,.,TRBJ1-5,CASSSENGDQPQHF,TGTGCCAGCAGCTCAGAAAACGGGGATCAGCCCCAGCATTTT
TRBV4-2,TRBD2,few,TRBJ2-2,CASSPQKAGDLTGELFF,TGTGCCAGCAGCCCACAGAAAGCGGGAGATCTCACCGGGGAGCTGTTTTTT
TRBV9,.,.,TRBJ1-3,CASSVEVGSSGNTIYF,TGTGCCAGCAGCGTAGAGGTAGGGAGTTCTGGAAACACCATATATTTT
TRBV11-1,.,.,TRBJ2-3,CASSPRTPVVTDTQYF,TGTGCCAGCAGCCCTAGGACACCCGTTGTCACAGATACGCAGTATTTT
TRBV28,.,once,TRBJ1-1,CATKVWGQMNTEAFF,TGTGCCACCAAAGTGTGGGGACAAATGAACACTGAAGCTTTCTTT
TRBV28,.,many,TRBJ2-5,CASSFGARRYF,TGTGCCAGCAGTTTCGGGGCCAGGCGGTACTTC
TRBV7-6,.,.,TRBJ1-3,CASSLEGQNLNTIYF,TGTGCCAGCAGCCTAGAGGGGCAGAACCTAAACACCATATATTTT
TRBV25-1,.,many,TRBJ1-5,CASSQGEGQPQHF,TGTGCCAGCAGTCAGGGAGAGGGTCAGCCCCAGCATTTT
TRBV2,.,.,TRBJ1-5,CASSEATSNQPQHF,TGTGCCAGCAGTGAAGCGACTAGCAATCAGCCCCAGCATTTT
TRBV20-1,.,.,TRBJ2-7,CSVARDGYEQYF,TGCAGCGTTGCCCGGGACGGCTACGAGCAGTACTTC
TRBV2,TRBD2,.,TRBJ2-7,CASSEAGRGITYEQYF,TGTGCCAGCAGTGAAGCGGGGCGGGGGATCACCTACGAGCAGTACTTC
TRBV7-2,.,few,TRBJ1-5,CASSNRGEHSNQPQHF,TGTGCCAGCAGCAACAGAGGCGAGCATAGCAATCAGCCCCAGCATTTT
TRBV7-6,.,.,TRBJ1-6,CASSSREGTYNSPLHF,TGTGCCAGCAGCTCCCGAGAGGGAACCTATAATTCACCCCTCCACTTT
TRBV12-3/TRBV12-4,.,many,TRBJ1-1,CASSRGGYGTEAFF,TGTGCCAGCAGTCGGGGGGGCTATGGCACTGAAGCTTTCTTT
TRBV29-1,.,once,TRBJ2-7,CSVEITDTYEQYF,TGCAGCGTTGAAATAACAGATACCTACGAGCAGTACTTC
TRBV11-2,.,.,TRBJ1-2,CASSPIQGKNTGAYGYTF,TGTGCCAGCAGCCCTATTCAGGGGAAGAACACCGGGGCCTATGGCTACACCTTC
TRBV20-1,.,.,TRBJ1-5,CSARDWTNQPQHF,TGCAGTGCTAGAGATTGGACCAATCAGCCCCAGCATTTT
TRBV5-6,.,.,TRBJ1-1,CASSLGQGPAEAFF,TGTGCCAGCAGCTTGGGGCAGGGCCCGGCTGAAGCTTTCTTT
TRBV4-1,TRBD2,.,TRBJ2-5,CASSQETSGQETQYF,TGTGCCAGCAGCCAAGAGACTAGCGGACAAGAGACCCAGTACTTC
TRBV11-2,TRBD1,.,TRBJ1-4,CASSRAPGQGNEKLFF,TGTGCCAGCAGTCGGGCACCGGGACAGGGTAATGAAAAACTGTTTTTT
TRBV20-1,.,many,TRBJ1-6,CSAEPDGNSPLHF,TGCAGTGCTGAACCGGACGGTAATTCACCCCTCCACTTT
TRBV6-1,.,once,TRBJ1-2,CASSEGPGADGYTF,TGTGCCAGCAGTGAAGGTCCGGGGGCGGATGGCTACACCTTC
TRBV20-1,.,.,TRBJ1-5,CSARGVVQPQHF,TGCAGTGCTAGGGGGGTGGTACAGCCCCAGCATTTT
TRBV2,.,.,TRBJ2-5,CASSRGTGTF,TGTGCCAGCAGTAGGGGAACAGGGACTTTC
TRBV12-3/TRBV12-4,TRBD1,.,TRBJ1-6,CASSWPGQPNSPLHF,TGTGCCAGCAGTTGGCCGGGACAGCCGAATTCACCCCTCCACTTT
TRBV20-1,.,many,TRBJ1-2,CSARSRMGDGYTF,TGCAGTGCTAGATCCAGGATGGGGGATGGCTACACCTTC
TRBV6-5,TRBD1,many,TRBJ1-4,CASRRTGVTNEKLFF,TGTGCCAGCAGGCGAACAGGGGTGACTAATGAAAAACTGTTTTTT
TRBV5-1,.,many,TRBJ1-1,CASSLWGGRGTEAFF,TGCGCCAGCAGCTTGTGGGGGGGTAGGGGCACTGAAGCTTTCTTT
TRBV6-5,.,once,TRBJ2-7,CASSRVGSYEQYF,TGTGCCAGCAGTAGGGTTGGCTCCTACGAGCAGTACTTC
TRBV7-4,.,.,TRBJ2-5,CASSSDTYRFQYF,TGTGCCAGCAGCTCCGATACATACAGGTTCCAGTACTTC
TRBV20-1,.,.,TRBJ2-7,CSARLVNYEQYF,TGCAGTGCTAGACTAGTTAACTACGAGCAGTACTTC
TRBV27,.,.,TRBJ1-5,CASSLQRANQPQHF,TGTGCCAGCAGTTTACAGAGGGCGAATCAGCCCCAGCATTTT
TRBV9,.,.,TRBJ1-1,CASSLGGRLTEAFF,TGTGCCAGCAGCCTGGGCGGGAGATTGACTGAAGCTTTCTTT
TRBV20-1,.,.,TRBJ2-7,CSASLEAVKGYEQHF,TGCAGTGCTAGCCTTGAAGCGGTGAAAGGGTACGAGCAGCACTTC
TRBV14,TRBD2,many,TRBJ2-7,CASSQDRRTSGYEQYF,TGTGCCAGCAGCCAAGATCGGAGGACTAGCGGTTACGAGCAGTACTTC
TRBV29-1,.,.,TRBJ2-7,CSVQQELAFNEQYF,TGCAGCGTCCAACAGGAGCTAGCGTTCAACGAGCAGTACTTC
TRBV2,.,many,TRBJ2-2,CASKPWGDRRAGELFF,TGTGCCAGCAAGCCTTGGGGGGACCGGAGGGCCGGGGAGCTGTTTTTT
TRBV5-5,.,many,TRBJ1-4,CASRGGTSNEKLFF,TGTGCCAGCAGAGGGGGGACATCTAATGAAAAACTGTTTTTT
TRBV6-1,.,many,TRBJ1-1,CASRNMPRGSGYEAFF,TGTGCCAGCAGAAATATGCCTAGGGGTTCGGGATATGAAGCTTTCTTT
TRBV5-1,TRBD2,many,TRBJ2-7,CASSLGLAGGKSPYEQYF,TGCGCCAGCAGCTTGGGACTAGCGGGAGGAAAGTCTCCCTACGAGCAGTACTTC
TRBV20-1,.,many,TRBJ2-2,CSARDRQANTGELFF,TGCAGTGCTAGAGACCGGCAGGCGAACACCGGGGAGCTGTTTTTT
TRBV2,.,few,TRBJ1-5,CASSEAGRQPQHF,TGTGCCAGCAGTGAAGCGGGGCGTCAGCCCCAGCATTTT
TRBV2,.,.,TRBJ1-1,CASSEVSHEAFF,TGTGCCAGCAGTGAGGTCAGCCATGAAGCTTTCTTT
TRBV9,TRBD1,.,TRBJ2-5,CASSLGIRQGSAETQYF,TGTGCCAGCAGCTTAGGGATCAGACAGGGTTCGGCGGAGACCCAGTACTTC
TRBV14,TRBD1,.,TRBJ1-2,CASSQDLTGGNTGYTF,TGTGCCAGCAGCCAAGATTTAACAGGGGGTAATACCGGCTACACCTTC
TRBV20-1,TRBD2,.,TRBJ2-2,CSAPGLAGANTGELFF,TGCAGTGCTCCAGGACTAGCGGGGGCGAACACCGGGGAGCTGTTTTTT
TRBV20-1,TRBD1,many,TRBJ2-7,CSAPSQGGYEQYF,TGCAGTGCCCCTTCACAGGGGGGCTACGAGCAGTACTTC
TRBV7-9,TRBD2,many,TRBJ2-5,CASSLGLAGGETQYF,TGTGCCAGCAGCTTAGGACTAGCGGGAGGCGAGACCCAGTACTTC
TRBV7-2,TRBD1,.,TRBJ1-6,CASSLHRWDRGSPLHF,TGTGCCAGCAGCCTCCACCGGTGGGACAGGGGTTCACCCCTCCACTTT
TRBV7-2,TRBD1,.,TRBJ2-5,CASSLDWTGDGETQYF,TGTGCCAGCAGCTTAGATTGGACAGGAGATGGGGAGACCCAGTACTTC
TRBV3-1,.,.,TRBJ1-5,CASSQGQGQPQHF,TGTGCCAGCAGCCAAGGGCAGGGCCAGCCCCAGCATTTT
TRBV12-3/TRBV12-4,.,.,TRBJ1-4,CASSFIPGSGEKLFF,TGTGCCAGCAGTTTCATCCCAGGGTCCGGTGAAAAACTGTTTTTT
TRBV10-3,TRBD1,many,TRBJ1-2,CAISGGQGFYGYTF,TGTGCCATCAGTGGGGGACAGGGCTTCTATGGCTACACCTTC